This is a list of T cell receptor beta chains from one sample in a study of CD8 T cells in ankylosing spondylitis. TCRdb ran MiXCR on the 5' RACE reads and lists one entry per CDR3 protein. This sample has about 310,000 distinct CDR3 sequences, with 20% to 25% found just once. The sequenced sample consisted of blood, either unsorted or a sorted T cell fraction (not recorded which). Every receptor here comes from a female donor with ankylosing spondylitis or in good health (not recorded which). CDR3s include the opening cysteine and the closing phenylalanine or tryptophan. D genes are given only for firm matches. Some rows have no size entry. The others give once, few or many, or a class for an expanded clone.

J	V	D	size	CDR3	DNA
TRBJ2-1	TRBV28	TRBD2	-	CASSLPGLGYNEQFF	TGTGCCAGCAGTTTGCCGGGACTAGGGTACAATGAGCAGTTCTTC
TRBJ1-6	TRBV6-5	-	-	CASRQGRSPLHF	TGTGCCAGCAGGCAGGGAAGGTCACCCCTCCACTTT
TRBJ2-5	TRBV11-3	-	-	CASSSGVWETQYF	TGTGCCAGCAGCTCGGGGGTCTGGGAGACCCAGTACTTC
TRBJ2-7	TRBV20-1	-	-	CSANGRTLMNHEQYF	TGCAGTGCTAATGGTAGGACATTAATGAACCACGAGCAGTACTTC
TRBJ2-5	TRBV12-3/TRBV12-4	TRBD1	few	CASRPDRETRGGQETQYF	TGTGCCAGCAGGCCTGACAGGGAAACTCGAGGGGGCCAAGAGACCCAGTACTTC
TRBJ1-1	TRBV11-3	-	-	CASSRVMNTEAFF	TGTGCCAGCAGCCGAGTCATGAACACTGAAGCTTTCTTT
TRBJ2-7	TRBV5-1	-	many	CASRWGLDSYEQYF	TGCGCCAGCAGGTGGGGACTCGACTCCTACGAGCAGTACTTC
TRBJ2-1	TRBV12-3/TRBV12-4	TRBD1	medium-sized	CASTNPGQGALGISYNEQFF	TGTGCCAGCACCAATCCGGGACAGGGGGCTCTTGGGATCTCCTACAATGAGCAGTTCTTC
TRBJ1-5	TRBV7-6	-	-	CASSLGGGQGQPQHF	TGTGCCAGCAGCTTAGGAGGGGGGCAAGGTCAGCCCCAGCATTTT
TRBJ1-1	TRBV29-1	-	few	CSVRSPREMEAFF	TGCAGCGTTCGAAGCCCCCGAGAAATGGAAGCTTTCTTT
TRBJ1-1	TRBV29-1	-	-	CSVEGSRARNTEAFF	TGCAGCGTTGAGGGTAGTAGGGCGAGGAACACTGAAGCTTTCTTT
TRBJ2-7	TRBV12-3/TRBV12-4	-	few	CASSLTGVVYEQYF	TGTGCCAGCAGCCTAACGGGAGTCGTGTACGAGCAGTACTTC
TRBJ1-2	TRBV9	-	many	CASSVGGGSNYGYTF	TGTGCCAGCAGCGTAGGAGGGGGTTCAAACTATGGCTACACCTTC
TRBJ2-7	TRBV7-6	-	-	CASSPGVFEQYF	TGTGCCAGCAGCCCCGGAGTTTTCGAGCAGTACTTC
TRBJ2-3	TRBV29-1	TRBD2	-	CSAGGTRSTDTQYF	TGCAGCGCCGGGGGGACTAGGAGCACAGATACGCAGTATTTT
TRBJ1-1	TRBV10-2	-	many	CASSRGIDTEAFF	TGCGCCAGCAGTAGGGGCATCGACACTGAAGCTTTCTTT
TRBJ1-1	TRBV6-6	TRBD1	-	CASRQGSPAEAFF	TGTGCCAGCCGACAGGGGAGTCCGGCTGAAGCTTTCTTT
TRBJ2-5	TRBV10-3	TRBD2	-	CATLRGTSGETQYF	TGTGCCACCCTAAGGGGAACTAGCGGAGAGACCCAGTACTTC
TRBJ1-1	TRBV20-1	TRBD1	many	CSAIQGVRGYNTEAFF	TGCAGTGCTATACAGGGGGTCAGAGGCTATAACACTGAAGCTTTCTTT
TRBJ1-1	TRBV20-1	-	-	CSASGPVEAFF	TGCAGTGCTAGTGGTCCAGTAGAAGCTTTCTTT
TRBJ2-2	TRBV20-1	-	-	CSAGGGAGGELFF	TGCAGTGCTGGCGGAGGGGCAGGCGGGGAGCTGTTTTTT
TRBJ1-2	TRBV20-1	-	-	CSATRAANNYGYTF	TGCAGTGCTACCAGAGCGGCTAATAACTATGGCTACACCTTC
TRBJ2-1	TRBV6-1	-	-	CASSDNPGAYNEQFF	TGTGCCAGCAGTGACAACCCCGGAGCCTACAATGAGCAGTTCTTC
TRBJ2-7	TRBV6-2/TRBV6-3	TRBD2	few	CASSRGLAGIYEQYF	TGTGCCAGCAGTAGGGGACTAGCGGGCATCTACGAGCAGTACTTC
TRBJ2-3	TRBV2	TRBD2	-	CASSEVRGLAGRTDTQYF	TGTGCCAGCAGTGAAGTAAGGGGACTAGCGGGCCGCACAGATACGCAGTATTTT
TRBJ1-3	TRBV6-1	-	-	CASSEDGHSGNTIYF	TGTGCCAGCAGTGAGGACGGACACTCTGGAAACACCATATATTTT
TRBJ2-2	TRBV7-9	-	few	CASSFTSPTGELFF	TGTGCCAGCAGCTTCACTAGCCCCACCGGGGAGCTGTTTTTT
TRBJ2-5	TRBV27	TRBD2	-	CASSKRLGLAGRETQYF	TGTGCCAGCAGTAAGCGCTTGGGACTAGCGGGAAGGGAGACCCAGTACTTC
TRBJ2-1	TRBV5-1	-	-	CASSLRQGIREQFF	TGCGCCAGCAGCTTGAGGCAGGGAATCCGTGAGCAGTTCTTC
TRBJ1-1	TRBV6-2/TRBV6-3	-	-	CASSYPWANTEAFF	TGTGCCAGCAGTTACCCCTGGGCGAACACTGAAGCTTTCTTT
TRBJ2-2	TRBV12-3/TRBV12-4	-	-	CASRRGTGELFF	TGTGCCAGCCGCAGGGGCACCGGGGAGCTGTTTTTT
TRBJ2-1	TRBV6-2/TRBV6-3	-	many	CASSSQRRSSYNEQFF	TGTGCCAGCAGTTCCCAGCGGAGGAGCTCCTACAATGAGCAGTTCTTC
TRBJ2-1	TRBV6-2/TRBV6-3	-	-	CASSYSSVFRNNEQFF	TGTGCCAGCAGTTACTCCTCCGTCTTCCGTAACAATGAGCAGTTCTTC
TRBJ2-1	TRBV7-9	-	-	CASSSDRYHNEQFF	TGTGCCAGCAGCTCAGACAGGTACCACAATGAGCAGTTCTTC
TRBJ2-7	TRBV12-3/TRBV12-4	-	-	CASSLLQPGWQYF	TGTGCCAGCAGTTTATTACAGCCGGGCTGGCAGTACTTC
TRBJ2-7	TRBV6-5	-	few	CASSYGGGIAGYYEQYF	TGTGCCAGCAGTTACGGAGGGGGGATAGCGGGTTACTACGAGCAGTACTTC
TRBJ2-7	TRBV7-2	-	few	CASSSSQRTPYEQYF	TGTGCCAGCAGCTCATCGCAGCGAACCCCCTACGAGCAGTACTTC
TRBJ1-1	TRBV10-2	TRBD1	few	CASRGTDLNTEAFF	TGCGCCAGCAGGGGGACAGACCTCAACACTGAAGCTTTCTTT
TRBJ2-1	TRBV7-9	-	few	CASSTGQFPQFF	TGTGCCAGCAGCACTGGGCAGTTCCCGCAGTTCTTC
TRBJ1-5	TRBV18	-	many	CASSRGGRDQPQHF	TGTGCCAGCTCACGAGGGGGTCGGGATCAGCCCCAGCATTTT
TRBJ1-1	TRBV6-5	-	few	CASSYSKSIEAFF	TGTGCCAGCAGTTACTCGAAGTCTATTGAAGCTTTCTTT
TRBJ1-2	TRBV20-1	-	-	CSAMGANYGYTF	TGCAGTGCTATGGGTGCTAACTATGGCTACACCTTC
TRBJ2-5	TRBV20-1	TRBD2	-	CSASFRGEETQYF	TGCAGTGCTAGTTTTCGGGGGGAAGAGACCCAGTACTTC
TRBJ2-1	TRBV6-1	-	few	CASRRREGNEQFF	TGTGCCAGCAGGAGGAGGGAAGGCAATGAGCAGTTCTTC
TRBJ1-1	TRBV5-8	TRBD1	-	CASSDPGRTGNTEAFF	TGTGCCAGCAGCGACCCTGGGAGGACAGGGAACACTGAAGCTTTCTTT
TRBJ1-1	TRBV7-2	-	few	CASSPDLNTEAFF	TGTGCCAGCAGCCCCGACCTGAACACTGAAGCTTTCTTT
TRBJ1-3	TRBV20-1	-	-	CSASVGNTIYF	TGCAGTGCTTCGGTGGGAAACACCATATATTTT
TRBJ2-2	TRBV7-2	-	-	CASSLIYPYTGELFF	TGTGCCAGCAGCTTAATTTATCCTTACACCGGGGAGCTGTTTTTT
TRBJ2-1	TRBV9	-	few	CASSATQGKDEQFF	TGTGCCAGCAGCGCTACACAGGGAAAGGATGAGCAGTTCTTC
TRBJ2-3	TRBV7-2	TRBD2	few	CASSLVGLAGTDTQYF	TGTGCCAGCAGCTTAGTGGGCCTAGCGGGTACAGATACGCAGTATTTT
TRBJ2-1	TRBV20-1	TRBD2	few	CSANEREGWNEQFF	TGCAGTGCTAATGAGCGGGAGGGGTGGAATGAGCAGTTCTTC
TRBJ2-7	TRBV7-9	TRBD2	few	CASSQPRLAGDEQYF	TGTGCCAGCAGCCAACCCCGACTAGCGGGAGACGAGCAGTACTTC
TRBJ2-2	TRBV29-1	-	many	CSASTHTGELFF	TGCAGCGCCTCTACACACACCGGGGAGCTGTTTTTT
TRBJ1-1	TRBV20-1	-	few	CSARRVTEAFF	TGCAGTGCTAGGAGGGTTACTGAAGCTTTCTTT
TRBJ1-5	TRBV6-2/TRBV6-3	-	few	CASTRGDQPQHF	TGTGCCAGCACTAGGGGCGATCAGCCCCAGCATTTT
TRBJ2-6	TRBV5-1	TRBD1	-	CASSLPGQRTSGANVLTF	TGCGCCAGCAGCTTACCGGGACAGAGGACCTCTGGGGCCAACGTCCTGACTTTC